The 15 T cell receptor beta chains listed next were all sequenced from one sample in a study of cytomegalovirus exposure and HLA in healthy donors. The PCR made use of 60 Vbeta and 13 Jbeta primers. This table comes from immunoSEQ multiplex PCR, and its TCRdb copy is limited to in-frame clones, with some not included. This sample has about 110,000 clones, with 65% to 90% found just once. Sequencing was carried out using PBMCs. The receptors were gathered from a woman aged 25 to 39 in good health and CMV-seronegative.

The chain links TRBV7-3 to TRBJ2-2, with D unresolved. CDR1 SGHTA and CDR2 FQGTGA come from the germline V gene. The CDR3 spans 14 residues. Trimming took 5 bases from V and 3 from J, leaving 10 bases between them. The CDR3: CASSADTYTGELFF. The DNA for the CDR3 is TGTGCCAGCAGCGCCGACACATACACCGGGGAGCTGTTTTTT.

This clone was detected only a few times. The chain has TRBV7-9 and TRBJ1-4, with 10 positions matching TRBD1. The V gene's germline CDR1 is SEHNR and CDR2 FQNEAQ (reference sequence). CDR3 length equals 14 residues. V dropped 3 bases and J dropped 10; count of bases not matched to a gene: 5. The CDR3 coding sequence is TGTGCCAGCAGCTTCGGACAGGGGGATGGAAAACTGTTTTTT. Translating gives CASSFGQGDGKLFF. Complete variable domain (other parts from reference TRBV7-9 and TRBJ1-4): DTGVSQNPRHKITKRGQNVTFRCDPISEHNRLYWYRQTLGQGPEFLTYFQNEAQLEKSRLLSDRFSAERPKGSFSTLEIQRTEQGDSAMYLCASSFGQGDGKLFFGSGTQLSVL.

This clone was seen a few times. This chain connects TRBV4-1 to TRBJ1-4; 10 bases agree with TRBD1. Germline V gene lookup returns CDR1 MGHRA and CDR2 YSYEKL. J lost 0 bases, V lost 6 bases, and 4 bases had no gene match. The CDR3 loop spans 16 amino acids. Written as DNA, the CDR3 is TGCGCCAGCAGGCGTGGACAGGGGGCAACTAATGAAAAACTGTTTTTT. Translating gives CASRRGQGATNEKLFF.

This clone was found once. The chain combines TRBV7-2 with TRBJ1-5; D is possibly TRBD1 (6 bases). The CDR3 loop spans 15 amino acids. V shed 5 bases and J shed 7 bases, with 18 bases lying between them. The germline V gene encodes CDR1 SGHTA and CDR2 FQGNSA. The CDR3 nucleotides are TGTGCCAGCAGCCCGTACCGAGGGGGTGAGCAGCCCCAGCATTTT. Amino acids: CASSPYRGGEQPQHF.

A few counts support this clone. The rearrangement links TRBV6-4 to TRBJ1-5, with unresolved D. V shed 11 bases and J shed 0 bases, with 23 bases lying between them. This CDR3 has 17 residues. In germline, CDR1 is MRHNA, CDR2 SNTAGT. The CDR3 DNA follows: TGTGCCTTTGGGTCCTTTGCGGGATCCCTTAGCAATCAGCCCCAGCATTTT. As protein: CAFGSFAGSLSNQPQHF.

The gene calls are TRBV7-6 and TRBJ2-2, with a tentative D call TRBD1 (5 bases). The CDR3 loop spans 13 amino acids. V gave up 3 bases and J gave up 4 bases, with 6 bases separating them. Germline V gene data show CDR1 as SGHVS and CDR2 as FNYEAQ. The CDR3 DNA follows: TGTGCCAGCAGCTTTGACAGCACCGGGGAGCTGTTTTTT. Translated: CASSFDSTGELFF.

CDR3 in DNA: TGTGCCAGCAGCCGGGGGGAACTCGTCCTGACTTTC. Translation: CASSRGELVLTF. The chain employs TRBV5-4 and TRBJ2-6; 7 bases map to TRBD2. The germline V gene encodes CDR1 SGHNT and CDR2 YYREEE (reference sequence). The CDR3 consists of 12 residues. J gave up 12 bases and V 4 bases, and 4 bases lay outside the gene matches.

J is TRBJ2-7 and V is TRBV10-2; D perhaps matches TRBD1 (6 bases). The CDR3 totals 14 residues. Germline CDR1 and CDR2: WSHSY and SAAADI. With 2 bases removed from V and 5 bases from J, the gap between germline ends came to 13 bases. The CDR3 protein is CASSEDTGSDEQYF. CDR3 nucleotides: TGCGCCAGCAGTGAGGACACAGGGTCGGACGAGCAGTACTTC.

This rearrangement joins TRBV27 to TRBJ2-2; D unclear. This CDR3 region has 12 residues. V was pared by 3 bases and J by 6 bases, with 5 bases between. The germline gives CDR1 MNHEY, CDR2 SMNVEV (reference sequence). CDR3 coding DNA: TGTGCCAGCAGTTTCCTACCCGGGGAGCTGTTTTTT. Translation gives CASSFLPGELFF.

This clone was detected only a few times. The chain has TRBV6-6 and TRBJ1-1; perhaps TRBD1 as D (5 bases). Germline CDR1 and CDR2: MNHNY and SVGAGI (reference sequence). The CDR3 contains 11 residues. The CDR3 here is CLSGVNTEAFF. The CDR3 nucleotides are TGTCTATCGGGGGTCAACACTGAAGCTTTCTTT.

This chain joins TRBV7-6 and TRBJ2-7; D is ambiguous. V lost 1 base, J lost 1 base, and 5 bases lay in between. Germline CDR1 and CDR2: SGHVS and FNYEAQ. CDR3 size: 13 residues. CDR3 DNA sequence: TGTGCCAGCAGCTTAGAACAGTCCTACGAGCAGTACTTC. This sequence encodes CASSLEQSYEQYF.

The rearrangement links TRBV10-3 to TRBJ1-6, with D possibly matching TRBD1 (5 bases). CDR1 and CDR2 (germline): ENHRY, SYGVKD. Trimming removed 10 bases from V and 11 bases from J, with 18 bases in between. This CDR3 has 13 residues. This CDR3 reads CATGGQGEAPLHF. Written as DNA, the CDR3 is TGTGCCACCGGGGGTCAGGGTGAGGCACCCCTCCACTTT.

V is TRBV5-1 and J is TRBJ2-1, with D tentatively TRBD1 (5 bases). This CDR3 has 17 amino acids. Germline V CDR1 and CDR2: SGHRS, YFSETQ. V was cut by 4 bases and J by 0 bases, with 17 bases left in between. The CDR3 DNA sequence: TGCGCCAGCAGCCTCGTTTCCGACAGAGACTCCTACAATGAGCAGTTCTTC. This encodes CASSLVSDRDSYNEQFF.

The chain links TRBV6-1 to TRBJ1-1; 8 nucleotides align to TRBD1. V lost 6 bases, J lost 1 base, and 7 bases stayed unmatched. Germline values: CDR1 MNHNS, CDR2 SASEGT. The CDR3 runs to 15 residues. The DNA for the CDR3 is TGTGCCAGCAGGCCAGGGGGCTTAGGGAACACTGAAGCTTTCTTT. It is translated as CASRPGGLGNTEAFF.

This rearrangement joins TRBV4-2 to TRBJ1-2, with 11 nucleotides matching TRBD1. Germline V gives CDR1 LGHNA, CDR2 YNFKEQ. CDR3 length: 14 amino acids. V lost 3 bases to trimming and J lost 8 bases; unmatched junction nucleotides: 5. The CDR3 reads CASSQDRGLSGYTF. CDR3 coding DNA: TGTGCCAGCAGCCAGGACAGGGGGCTTAGCGGCTACACCTTC.